This is a list of T cell receptor beta chains from one sample in a study of CD8+CD57+ T cells in acquired aplastic anemia. TCRdb fed the reads into MiXCR, producing one record per CDR3 protein. The data show about 150,000 distinct CDR3 sequences, just over 50% seen once. Sequencing input: sorted CD4+, CD8+, or CD8+CD57+ T cells (not recorded which) from PBMCs. These receptor sequences come from a human donor with aplastic anemia. CDR3s include the opening cysteine and the closing phenylalanine or tryptophan. D genes are given only for firm matches. The size entry is marked missing in some rows and otherwise reads once, few, many or a size class.

cdr3_nt: TGTGCCAGCGACCGAGGGGAAGAGCAGTACTTC
cdr3_aa: CASDRGEEQYF
clone_size: .
j_call: TRBJ2-7
v_call: TRBV2
d_call: .

cdr3_nt: TGTGCCAGTAGTAGCCTGGGACTAGCGGGCGAAGAGGGGTATGTGCAGTACTTC
cdr3_aa: CASSSLGLAGEEGYVQYF
clone_size: .
j_call: TRBJ2-7
v_call: TRBV19
d_call: TRBD2

cdr3_nt: TGTGCCAGCAGTTTCCCGGGACAGGAGGAGGACGAGCAGTACTTC
cdr3_aa: CASSFPGQEEDEQYF
clone_size: many
j_call: TRBJ2-7
v_call: TRBV27
d_call: TRBD1

cdr3_nt: TGTGCCAGCAGCTTAGAAGGTGGTTCCCTCGGCGAGCAGTACTTC
cdr3_aa: CASSLEGGSLGEQYF
clone_size: .
j_call: TRBJ2-7
v_call: TRBV11-2
d_call: .

cdr3_nt: TGTGCCAGCAGCACGGCGGGACAGAAAGACATTCAGTACTTC
cdr3_aa: CASSTAGQKDIQYF
clone_size: many
j_call: TRBJ2-4
v_call: TRBV5-6
d_call: .

cdr3_nt: TGTGCCAGCAGCTTTCGGGGGCTAGCGGGAGCTCTCGAGCAGTACTTC
cdr3_aa: CASSFRGLAGALEQYF
clone_size: .
j_call: TRBJ2-7
v_call: TRBV11-2
d_call: TRBD2

cdr3_nt: TGTGCCAGTAGCCCAGCGGGGGCGAAGTTAGAGACCCAGTACTTC
cdr3_aa: CASSPAGAKLETQYF
clone_size: .
j_call: TRBJ2-5
v_call: TRBV19
d_call: TRBD2

cdr3_nt: TGTGCCAGCAGTTCCCCCCAGACTGGGGCCAACGTCCTGACTTTC
cdr3_aa: CASSSPQTGANVLTF
clone_size: many
j_call: TRBJ2-6
v_call: TRBV12-3/TRBV12-4
d_call: .

cdr3_nt: TGTGCCAGCAGGCCTTCCCTTAGGGGGTACAATCAGCCCCAGCATTTT
cdr3_aa: CASRPSLRGYNQPQHF
clone_size: many
j_call: TRBJ1-5
v_call: TRBV6-1
d_call: .

cdr3_nt: TGCAGTGCTAGTAAGCTAGCGGGGGGGCAAGAGACCCAGTACTTC
cdr3_aa: CSASKLAGGQETQYF
clone_size: .
j_call: TRBJ2-5
v_call: TRBV20-1
d_call: TRBD2

cdr3_nt: TGTGCCACCACCCTAACCGGGACGGCTTACGAGCAGTACTTC
cdr3_aa: CATTLTGTAYEQYF
clone_size: few
j_call: TRBJ2-7
v_call: TRBV24-1
d_call: .

cdr3_nt: TGTGCCAGTAGTGTACAGGGCACAGATACGCAGTATTTT
cdr3_aa: CASSVQGTDTQYF
clone_size: .
j_call: TRBJ2-3
v_call: TRBV19
d_call: .

cdr3_nt: TGCGCCAGCAGTGAGCGGGGACAAGAGACCCAGTACTTC
cdr3_aa: CASSERGQETQYF
clone_size: .
j_call: TRBJ2-5
v_call: TRBV10-1
d_call: .

cdr3_nt: TGTGCCAGCAGCCCAGCTCAGGGGATCAGGGAGCAGTACTTC
cdr3_aa: CASSPAQGIREQYF
clone_size: .
j_call: TRBJ2-7
v_call: TRBV3-1
d_call: .

cdr3_nt: TGTGCCAGCAGCTTAGGGAGGGGGGAGTACGAGCAGTACTTC
cdr3_aa: CASSLGRGEYEQYF
clone_size: many
j_call: TRBJ2-7
v_call: TRBV7-6
d_call: .

cdr3_nt: TGTGCCAGCAGTGAAACAGGGTCAGTTAACACTGAAGCTTTCTTT
cdr3_aa: CASSETGSVNTEAFF
clone_size: .
j_call: TRBJ1-1
v_call: TRBV2
d_call: .

cdr3_nt: TGTGCCAGCGGAAACCGGGACAGGGGGCTCAATGAAAAACTGTTTTTT
cdr3_aa: CASGNRDRGLNEKLFF
clone_size: .
j_call: TRBJ1-4
v_call: TRBV6-1
d_call: TRBD1

cdr3_nt: TGTGCCAGCATAGGAGCGGGAGTTGCGGATATGCAGCATTTT
cdr3_aa: CASIGAGVADMQHF
clone_size: .
j_call: TRBJ1-5
v_call: TRBV2
d_call: .

cdr3_nt: TGTGCCAGCAGTACCCTCGGGGACGTGAACGAGCAGTACTTC
cdr3_aa: CASSTLGDVNEQYF
clone_size: many
j_call: TRBJ2-7
v_call: TRBV12-3/TRBV12-4
d_call: .

cdr3_nt: TGTGCCAGCAGTTACCGACTAGCGGGGGGTGAGCAGTTCTTC
cdr3_aa: CASSYRLAGGEQFF
clone_size: .
j_call: TRBJ2-1
v_call: TRBV6-5
d_call: TRBD2

cdr3_nt: TGTGCCATCAGTGAGTCGACTAGCTCAGCAGATACGCAGTATTTT
cdr3_aa: CAISESTSSADTQYF
clone_size: few
j_call: TRBJ2-3
v_call: TRBV10-3
d_call: TRBD2

cdr3_nt: TGTGCCAGCAAGGGACTAGCGGGGGGGCCGCATGAGCAGTTCTTC
cdr3_aa: CASKGLAGGPHEQFF
clone_size: once
j_call: TRBJ2-1
v_call: TRBV11-1
d_call: TRBD2

cdr3_nt: TGTGCCAGCAGCTTATGGGGGCCTGGAAACACCATATATTTT
cdr3_aa: CASSLWGPGNTIYF
clone_size: many
j_call: TRBJ1-3
v_call: TRBV7-8
d_call: .

cdr3_nt: TGTGCCTGGAGTGTACAAGGGGGAGAGTACTTC
cdr3_aa: CAWSVQGGEYF
clone_size: .
j_call: TRBJ2-7
v_call: TRBV30
d_call: .

cdr3_nt: TGTGCCAGCAGTGAAGGCGGGGGGGCCCCTACACAAGAGACCCAGTACTTC
cdr3_aa: CASSEGGGAPTQETQYF
clone_size: .
j_call: TRBJ2-5
v_call: TRBV6-4
d_call: TRBD2

cdr3_nt: TGCAGTGCTAGAGATTCGGCCTACGAGCAGTACTTC
cdr3_aa: CSARDSAYEQYF
clone_size: .
j_call: TRBJ2-7
v_call: TRBV20-1
d_call: .

cdr3_nt: TGTGCCAGCAGCTTATCAAACTCCTACAATGAGCAGTTCTTC
cdr3_aa: CASSLSNSYNEQFF
clone_size: once
j_call: TRBJ2-1
v_call: TRBV7-3
d_call: .

cdr3_nt: TGTGCCAGCTCACCGCTGGACAGGGGATTGGATCAGCCCCAGCATTTT
cdr3_aa: CASSPLDRGLDQPQHF
clone_size: few
j_call: TRBJ1-5
v_call: TRBV18
d_call: TRBD1

cdr3_nt: TGTGCCAGCAGCTCCCTAAAACTCAGGGCTGCTAATGAAAAACTGTTTTTT
cdr3_aa: CASSSLKLRAANEKLFF
clone_size: few
j_call: TRBJ1-4
v_call: TRBV11-1
d_call: .

cdr3_nt: TGTGCCAGCAGACACGGCCCCCGGTCGGGAGATAGAGGTGTCTACGAGCAGTACTTC
cdr3_aa: CASRHGPRSGDRGVYEQYF
clone_size: few
j_call: TRBJ2-7
v_call: TRBV12-3/TRBV12-4
d_call: .

cdr3_nt: TGTGCCAGCAGTGGATTTAGGCAGGGGTATCCGCCCCAGCATTTT
cdr3_aa: CASSGFRQGYPPQHF
clone_size: many
j_call: TRBJ1-5
v_call: TRBV2
d_call: .

cdr3_nt: TGTGCCACCAGCCCACTGGGACTAGCTGGGGATACGCAGTATTTT
cdr3_aa: CATSPLGLAGDTQYF
clone_size: .
j_call: TRBJ2-3
v_call: TRBV15
d_call: TRBD2